This is a list of T cell receptor beta chains from one sample in a study of blood T cell repertoires in COVID-19. Profiled with immunoSEQ multiplex PCR; TCRdb holds only in-frame clones, not every one. The sample has about 220,000 clones, about 83% seen once. The sample was PBMCs or T cells enriched from blood (not recorded which). These receptors all come from a woman aged 45 to 65 who had been exposed to COVID-19. The CDR3 runs from the conserved cysteine through the conserved F or W. D genes are given only for firm matches. Rows give clone size only sometimes, using once, few, many, or a class for an expanded clone.

D: -
J: TRBJ2-7
length: 14
size: -
V: TRBV5-1
CDR3: CASSATQGIGEQYF
DNA: TGCGCCAGCAGCGCGACTCAGGGGATCGGCGAGCAGTACTTC

D: -
J: TRBJ1-4
length: 14
size: -
V: TRBV7-9
CDR3: CASSLPGPGGKLFF
DNA: TGTGCCAGCAGCCTCCCCGGCCCCGGCGGAAAACTGTTTTTT

D: TRBD2
J: TRBJ2-2
length: 13
size: -
V: TRBV11-1
CDR3: CASSRSGGRELFF
DNA: TGTGCCAGCAGTCGAAGCGGGGGTCGGGAGCTGTTTTTT

D: -
J: TRBJ1-5
length: 14
size: few
V: TRBV11-2
CDR3: CASSLAGGNQPQHF
DNA: TGTGCCAGCAGCTTAGCAGGAGGGAATCAGCCCCAGCATTTT

D: -
J: TRBJ1-2
length: 13
size: -
V: TRBV11-3
CDR3: CASSFGGGYGYTF
DNA: TGTGCCAGCAGCTTTGGCGGGGGCTATGGCTACACCTTC

D: TRBD1
J: TRBJ1-2
length: 13
size: -
V: TRBV12-3/TRBV12-4
CDR3: CASKGQGNYGYTF
DNA: TGTGCCAGCAAGGGACAGGGGAACTATGGCTACACCTTC

D: TRBD1
J: TRBJ1-2
length: 15
size: -
V: TRBV6-5
CDR3: CASSSAGTGDLGYTF
DNA: TGTGCCAGCAGTTCTGCCGGGACAGGGGATTTGGGCTACACCTTC

D: TRBD2
J: TRBJ2-5
length: 14
size: -
V: TRBV6-5
CDR3: CATALAGGQKTQYF
DNA: TGTGCCACCGCGCTAGCGGGGGGGCAAAAGACCCAGTACTTC

D: -
J: TRBJ1-2
length: 13
size: -
V: TRBV10-2
CDR3: CASSESGGYGYTF
DNA: TGCGCCAGCAGTGAGTCGGGGGGCTATGGCTACACCTTC

D: TRBD1
J: TRBJ1-4
length: 14
size: once
V: TRBV10-3
CDR3: CAISESGGGEKLFF
DNA: TGTGCCATCAGTGAATCAGGGGGCGGGGAAAAACTGTTTTTT

D: -
J: TRBJ2-3
length: 15
size: -
V: TRBV2
CDR3: CASIRQGSFTDTQYF
DNA: TGTGCCAGCATACGGCAGGGCAGTTTCACAGATACGCAGTATTTT

D: -
J: TRBJ1-2
length: 13
size: -
V: TRBV3-1/TRBV3-2
CDR3: CASSQEIAGGYTF
DNA: TGTGCCAGCAGCCAAGAGATCGCGGGTGGCTACACCTTC

D: -
J: TRBJ1-3
length: 15
size: -
V: TRBV19
CDR3: CASTLDGYAGNTIYF
DNA: TGTGCCAGTACCCTAGACGGATACGCTGGAAACACCATATATTTT

D: -
J: TRBJ2-7
length: 14
size: -
V: TRBV6-5
CDR3: CASSYGGDGYEQYF
DNA: TGTGCCAGCAGTTACGGAGGCGACGGCTACGAGCAGTACTTC

D: -
J: TRBJ1-1
length: 13
size: -
V: TRBV6-1
CDR3: CASSEGRATEAFF
DNA: TGTGCCAGCAGTGAAGGGAGGGCCACTGAAGCTTTCTTT

D: -
J: TRBJ1-3
length: 16
size: -
V: TRBV27
CDR3: CASSPLRGNSGNTIYF
DNA: TGTGCCAGCAGTCCCTTAAGGGGCAACTCTGGAAACACCATATATTTT

D: TRBD1
J: TRBJ1-4
length: 14
size: -
V: TRBV13
CDR3: CASSSHRGREKLFF
DNA: TGTGCCAGCAGCTCCCACAGGGGGCGTGAAAAACTGTTTTTT

D: -
J: TRBJ2-5
length: 14
size: -
V: TRBV11-2
CDR3: CASTPDLYQETQYF
DNA: TGTGCCAGCACCCCTGACTTGTACCAAGAGACCCAGTACTTC

D: TRBD1
J: TRBJ1-2
length: 17
size: -
V: TRBV18
CDR3: CASSLSRFRDRRHGYTF
DNA: TGTGCCAGCTCACTTAGTAGATTCCGGGACAGGCGTCATGGCTACACCTTC

D: -
J: TRBJ2-1
length: 13
size: few
V: TRBV6-6
CDR3: CASSYSLQDEQFF
DNA: TGTGCCAGCAGTTACTCGTTACAGGATGAGCAGTTCTTC

D: -
J: TRBJ1-5
length: 15
size: once
V: TRBV28
CDR3: CASSLPNRSNQPQHF
DNA: TGTGCCAGCAGTTTACCCAATCGGAGCAATCAGCCCCAGCATTTT

D: -
J: TRBJ2-3
length: 15
size: -
V: TRBV5-6
CDR3: CATSPAGELTDTQYF
DNA: TGTGCCACCTCACCAGCGGGCGAGCTCACAGATACGCAGTATTTT

D: TRBD1
J: TRBJ2-2
length: 20
size: -
V: TRBV7-6
CDR3: CASSPSPGQGLNFYTGELFF
DNA: TGTGCCAGCAGCCCGAGTCCGGGACAGGGACTCAACTTTTACACCGGGGAGCTGTTTTTT

D: TRBD1
J: TRBJ1-2
length: 16
size: -
V: TRBV5-1
CDR3: CASSHTGQGAFYGYTF
DNA: TGCGCCAGCAGTCATACCGGACAGGGGGCTTTCTATGGCTACACCTTC

D: TRBD2
J: TRBJ2-1
length: 14
size: -
V: TRBV27
CDR3: CASRTGGSYNEQFF
DNA: TGTGCCAGTAGGACGGGAGGCTCCTACAATGAGCAGTTCTTC

D: -
J: TRBJ1-5
length: 14
size: -
V: TRBV2
CDR3: CASSDAGVNQPQHF
DNA: TGTGCCAGCAGTGATGCAGGGGTCAATCAGCCCCAGCATTTT

D: -
J: TRBJ1-1
length: 14
size: -
V: TRBV7-2
CDR3: CASSWGYGDTEAFF
DNA: TGTGCCAGCAGCTGGGGCTATGGGGACACTGAAGCTTTCTTT

D: -
J: TRBJ2-3
length: 14
size: -
V: TRBV5-1
CDR3: CASSRGDSTDTQYF
DNA: TGCGCCAGCAGCCGAGGAGACTCCACAGATACGCAGTATTTT

D: -
J: TRBJ1-2
length: 16
size: few
V: TRBV9
CDR3: CASSALQGGSNYGYTF
DNA: TGTGCCAGCAGCGCACTACAGGGCGGTTCCAACTATGGCTACACCTTC

D: TRBD1
J: TRBJ2-7
length: 18
size: -
V: TRBV11-2
CDR3: CASSLFGLIGTGDREQYF
DNA: TGTGCCAGCAGCTTATTCGGCTTAATCGGGACAGGGGATCGCGAGCAGTACTTC

D: TRBD1
J: TRBJ1-1
length: 15
size: -
V: TRBV6-5
CDR3: CASSIQGALNTEAFF
DNA: TGTGCCAGCAGTATCCAGGGGGCATTGAACACTGAAGCTTTCTTT

D: -
J: TRBJ2-3
length: 15
size: -
V: TRBV4-2
CDR3: CASSQEGQGADTQYF
DNA: TGTGCCAGCAGCCAAGAAGGGCAGGGCGCAGATACGCAGTATTTT

D: -
J: TRBJ2-7
length: 14
size: -
V: TRBV7-9
CDR3: CASSGGGASYEQYF
DNA: TGTGCCAGCAGCGGCGGGGGCGCCTCCTACGAGCAGTACTTC

D: TRBD1
J: TRBJ1-4
length: 16
size: -
V: TRBV10-1
CDR3: CASNIYLGQVNEKLFF
DNA: TGCGCCAGCAACATCTATCTGGGACAGGTTAATGAAAAACTGTTTTTT

D: TRBD1
J: TRBJ1-3
length: 14
size: few
V: TRBV6-5
CDR3: CASRRQGSGNTIYF
DNA: TGTGCCAGCAGGAGACAGGGCTCTGGAAACACCATATATTTT

D: -
J: TRBJ1-3
length: 11
size: -
V: TRBV20-1
CDR3: CSAGSRNTIYF
DNA: TGCAGTGCCGGGAGTCGAAACACCATATATTTT

D: TRBD1
J: TRBJ2-3
length: 15
size: -
V: TRBV9
CDR3: CASSPRGLGADTQYF
DNA: TGTGCCAGCAGCCCGAGGGGGCTCGGAGCAGATACGCAGTATTTT

D: TRBD1
J: TRBJ2-6
length: 17
size: many
V: TRBV28
CDR3: CASSGDRGNPGANVLTF
DNA: TGTGCCAGCAGTGGGGACAGGGGAAATCCCGGGGCCAACGTCCTGACTTTC